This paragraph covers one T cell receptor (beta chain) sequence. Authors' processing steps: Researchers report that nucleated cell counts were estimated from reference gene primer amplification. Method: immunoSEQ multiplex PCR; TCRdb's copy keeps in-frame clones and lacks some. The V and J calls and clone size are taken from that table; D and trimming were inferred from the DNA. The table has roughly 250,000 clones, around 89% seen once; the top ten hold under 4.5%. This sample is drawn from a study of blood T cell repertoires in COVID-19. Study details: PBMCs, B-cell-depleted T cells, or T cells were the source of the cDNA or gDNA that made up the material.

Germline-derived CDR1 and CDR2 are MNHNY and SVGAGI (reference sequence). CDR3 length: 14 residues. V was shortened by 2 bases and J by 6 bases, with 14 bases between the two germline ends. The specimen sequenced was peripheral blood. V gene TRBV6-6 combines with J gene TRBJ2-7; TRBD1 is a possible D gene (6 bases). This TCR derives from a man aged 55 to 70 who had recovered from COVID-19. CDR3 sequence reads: CASSYGGISTEQYF. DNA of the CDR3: TGTGCCAGCAGTTACGGGGGCATAAGCACCGAGCAGTACTTC.